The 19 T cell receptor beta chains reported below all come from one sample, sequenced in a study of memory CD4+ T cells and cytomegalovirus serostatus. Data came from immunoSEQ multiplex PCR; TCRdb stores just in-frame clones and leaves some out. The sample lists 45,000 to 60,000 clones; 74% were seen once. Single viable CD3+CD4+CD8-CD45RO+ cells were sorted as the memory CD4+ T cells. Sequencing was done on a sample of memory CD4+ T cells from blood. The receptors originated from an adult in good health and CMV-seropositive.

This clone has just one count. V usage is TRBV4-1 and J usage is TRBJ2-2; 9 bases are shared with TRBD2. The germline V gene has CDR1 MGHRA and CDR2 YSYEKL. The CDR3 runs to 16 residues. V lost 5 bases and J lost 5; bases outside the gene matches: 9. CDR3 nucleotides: TGCGCCAGCAGCACGGGGCGGGGGGGTAGGACCGGGGAGCTGTTTTTT. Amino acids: CASSTGRGGRTGELFF.

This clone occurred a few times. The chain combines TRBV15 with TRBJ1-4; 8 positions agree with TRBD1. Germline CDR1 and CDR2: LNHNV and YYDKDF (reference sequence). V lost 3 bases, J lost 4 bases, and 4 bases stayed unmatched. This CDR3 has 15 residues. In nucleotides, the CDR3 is TGTGCCACCAGCAGGAAGACAGGGGTTAATGAAAAACTGTTTTTT. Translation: CATSRKTGVNEKLFF.

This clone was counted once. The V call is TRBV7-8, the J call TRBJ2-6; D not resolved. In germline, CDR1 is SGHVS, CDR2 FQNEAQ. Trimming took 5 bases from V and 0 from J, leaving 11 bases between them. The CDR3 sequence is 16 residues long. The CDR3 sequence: CASSLPRISGANVLTF. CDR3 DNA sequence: TGTGCCAGCAGCCTTCCACGGATCTCTGGGGCCAACGTCCTGACTTTC.

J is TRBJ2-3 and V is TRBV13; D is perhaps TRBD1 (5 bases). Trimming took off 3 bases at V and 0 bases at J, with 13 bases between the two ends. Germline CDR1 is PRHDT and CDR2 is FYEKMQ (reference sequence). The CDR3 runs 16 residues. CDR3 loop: CASSFLTGPSTDTQYF. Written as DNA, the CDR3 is TGTGCCAGCAGCTTTTTAACAGGCCCTAGCACAGATACGCAGTATTTT.

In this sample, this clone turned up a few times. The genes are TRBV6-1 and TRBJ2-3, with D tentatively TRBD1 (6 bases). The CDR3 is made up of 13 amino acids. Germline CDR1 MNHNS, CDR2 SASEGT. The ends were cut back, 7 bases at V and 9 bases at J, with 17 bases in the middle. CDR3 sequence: CASIVGARSTQYF. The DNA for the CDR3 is TGTGCCAGCATTGTGGGGGCCCGGTCCACGCAGTATTTT.

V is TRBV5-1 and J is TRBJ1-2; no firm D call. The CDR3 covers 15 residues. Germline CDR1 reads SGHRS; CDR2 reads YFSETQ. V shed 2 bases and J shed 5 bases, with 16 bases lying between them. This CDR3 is CASSFTLGARYGYTF. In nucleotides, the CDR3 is TGCGCCAGCAGCTTCACATTGGGAGCAAGGTATGGCTACACCTTC.

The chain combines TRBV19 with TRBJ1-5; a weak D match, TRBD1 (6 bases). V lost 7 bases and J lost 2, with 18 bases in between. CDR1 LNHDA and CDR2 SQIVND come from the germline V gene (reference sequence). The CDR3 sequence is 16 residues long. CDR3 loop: CASNTYRAGGNQPQHF. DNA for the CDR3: TGTGCCAGTAATACGTACAGGGCGGGTGGCAATCAGCCCCAGCATTTT.

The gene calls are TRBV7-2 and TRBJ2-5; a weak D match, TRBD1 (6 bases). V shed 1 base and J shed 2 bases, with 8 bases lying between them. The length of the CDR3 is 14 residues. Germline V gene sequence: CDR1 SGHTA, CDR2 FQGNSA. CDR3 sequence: CASSLVGQQETQYF. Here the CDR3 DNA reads TGTGCCAGCAGCTTAGTTGGACAGCAAGAGACCCAGTACTTC.

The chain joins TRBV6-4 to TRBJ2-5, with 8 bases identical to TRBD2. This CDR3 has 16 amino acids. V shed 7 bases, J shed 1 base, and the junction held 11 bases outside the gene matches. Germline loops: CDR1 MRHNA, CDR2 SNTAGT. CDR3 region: CASISTSEPPQETQYF. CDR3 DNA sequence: TGTGCCAGCATCTCGACTAGCGAGCCGCCCCAAGAGACCCAGTACTTC.

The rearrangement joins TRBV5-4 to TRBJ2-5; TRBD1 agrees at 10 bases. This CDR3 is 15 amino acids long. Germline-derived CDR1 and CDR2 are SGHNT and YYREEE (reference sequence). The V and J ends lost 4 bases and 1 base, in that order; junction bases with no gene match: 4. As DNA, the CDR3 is TGTGCCAGCAGCCAGACAGGGGGCACCCAAGAGACCCAGTACTTC. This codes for CASSQTGGTQETQYF.

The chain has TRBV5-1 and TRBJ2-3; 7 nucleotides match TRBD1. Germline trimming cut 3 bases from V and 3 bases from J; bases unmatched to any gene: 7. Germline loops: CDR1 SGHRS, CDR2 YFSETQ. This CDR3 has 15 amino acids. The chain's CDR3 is CASSSGTALTDTQYF. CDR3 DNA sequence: TGCGCCAGCAGCTCCGGGACAGCCCTAACAGATACGCAGTATTTT.

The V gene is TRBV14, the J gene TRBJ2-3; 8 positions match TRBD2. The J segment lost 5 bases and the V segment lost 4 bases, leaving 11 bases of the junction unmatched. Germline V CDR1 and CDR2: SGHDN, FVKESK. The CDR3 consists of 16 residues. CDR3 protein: CASSRRTAGAGDTQYF. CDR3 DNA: TGTGCCAGCAGCCGACGGACAGCGGGGGCGGGAGATACGCAGTATTTT.

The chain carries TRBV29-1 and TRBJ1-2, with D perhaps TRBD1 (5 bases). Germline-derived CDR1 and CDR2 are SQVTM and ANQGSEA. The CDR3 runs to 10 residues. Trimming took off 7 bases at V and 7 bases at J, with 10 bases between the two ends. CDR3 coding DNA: TGCAGCGCCAGGGAGAGTGGCTACACCTTC. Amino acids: CSARESGYTF. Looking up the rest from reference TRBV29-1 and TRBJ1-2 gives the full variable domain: SAVISQKPSRDICQRGTSLTIQCQVDSQVTMMFWYRQQPGQSLTLIATANQGSEATYESGFVIDKFPISRPNLTFSTLTVSNMSPEDSSIYLCSARESGYTFGSGTRLTVV.

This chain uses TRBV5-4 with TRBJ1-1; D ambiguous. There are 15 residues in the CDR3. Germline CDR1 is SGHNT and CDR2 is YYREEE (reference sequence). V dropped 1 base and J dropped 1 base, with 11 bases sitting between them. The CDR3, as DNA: TGTGCCAGCAGCTTGTCAGCGCTGACGAACACTGAAGCTTTCTTT. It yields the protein CASSLSALTNTEAFF.

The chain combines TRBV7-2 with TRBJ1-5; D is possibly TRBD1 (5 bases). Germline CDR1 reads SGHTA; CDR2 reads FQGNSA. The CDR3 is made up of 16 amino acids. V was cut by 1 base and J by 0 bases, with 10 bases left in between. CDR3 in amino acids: CASSLVGGNSNQPQHF. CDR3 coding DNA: TGTGCCAGCAGCTTAGTTGGGGGGAATAGCAATCAGCCCCAGCATTTT.

CDR3 sequence (DNA): TGTGCCAGCAGCCCCTTTGGGATGTATAGCAATCAGCCCCAGCATTTT. Translation gives CASSPFGMYSNQPQHF. V gene TRBV27 combines with J gene TRBJ1-5; D remains ambiguous. Germline V CDR1 and CDR2: MNHEY, SMNVEV (reference sequence). Trimming removed 6 bases at V and 0 bases at J, with 15 bases between. The CDR3 sequence is 16 residues long.

The CDR3 coding sequence is TGTGCCAGCAGCGAAATTCCGGGACAGGGTGGCTACGAGCAGTACTTC. Protein: CASSEIPGQGGYEQYF. The rearrangement uses TRBV7-2 and TRBJ2-7; 9 bases agree with TRBD1. V shed 5 bases, J shed 3 bases, and the junction held 11 bases outside the gene matches. This CDR3 is 16 amino acids long. Germline V gene sequence: CDR1 SGHTA, CDR2 FQGNSA.

The CDR3 region is CASSSAGGQGETQYF. In nucleotides, the CDR3 is TGTGCCAGCAGCAGCGCGGGGGGGCAAGGAGAGACCCAGTACTTC. This rearrangement joins TRBV5-4 to TRBJ2-5; TRBD2 agrees at 9 bases. J gave up 4 bases and V 4 bases, and 8 bases lay outside the gene matches. The CDR3 has 15 residues. Germline V CDR1 and CDR2: SGHNT, YYREEE (reference sequence).

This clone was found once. The CDR3 coding sequence is TGTGCCAGCAGCTCCAAGAGAGGGGGCAGGGGAGCGACGGAGACCCAGTACTTC. Translated, it gives CASSSKRGGRGATETQYF. This sequence joins TRBV2 and TRBJ2-5, with 7 bases lining up with TRBD1. CDR1 is SNHLY, CDR2 FYNNEI, per germline. The trim removed 6 bases at V and 5 bases at J, leaving 21 bases unmatched. This CDR3 comprises 18 residues.